This T cell receptor (beta chain) appears in the sequencing data of a study of blood T cells in healthy people across ages. Study summary: About one barcoded beta molecule per two T cells came from capture by template switching.

Trimming removed 4 bases at V and 5 bases at J, with 18 bases between. The CDR3 is 15 residues long. Germline loops: CDR1 SGHVS, CDR2 FNYEAQ. Each sample gave at least 6 million isolated PBMCs. For the second PCR, which ran for about 6 to 11 cycles, a sample-barcoded 5' primer and a J-beta primer mix were used. MiXCR, run by TCRdb on the 5' RACE reads, gives a single entry per CDR3 protein. The sample carries 780,000 or so distinct CDR3 sequences, around half recorded once. General observations from the study: Diversity figures based on one million T cells were deemed too low.

This clonotype was seen only a few times. Its specificity is not known. J is TRBJ2-7 and V is TRBV7-6, with D maybe TRBD1 (6 bases). The origin of this receptor is a man aged 80 or over in good health. What was sequenced was blood. The DNA for the CDR3 is TGTGCCAGCAGCTACGGACAGTCCCCCCCGGACGAGCAGTACTTC. Translation: CASSYGQSPPDEQYF.